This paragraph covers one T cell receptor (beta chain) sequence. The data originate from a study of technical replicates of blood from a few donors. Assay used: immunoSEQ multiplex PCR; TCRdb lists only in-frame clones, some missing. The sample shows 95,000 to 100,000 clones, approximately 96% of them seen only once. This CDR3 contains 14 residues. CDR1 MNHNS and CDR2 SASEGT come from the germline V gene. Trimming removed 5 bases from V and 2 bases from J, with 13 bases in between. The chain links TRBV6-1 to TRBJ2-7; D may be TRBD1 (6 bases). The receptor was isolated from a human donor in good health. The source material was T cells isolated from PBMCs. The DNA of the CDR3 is TGTGCCAGCAGTCCCGGGACATCTACCTACGAGCAGTACTTC. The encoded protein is CASSPGTSTYEQYF.